Presented here are 32 T cell receptor beta chains from one specimen sequenced in a study of T cell repertoires in cytomegalovirus infection. MiXCR was run by TCRdb on the reads, yielding one entry per CDR3 protein. The table shows roughly 730,000 distinct CDR3 sequences, with around 35% occurring only once. Their recognized antigens are unknown. The sample was cultured PBMCs, taken from culture after CMV antigen stimulation. These receptors originate from a human donor in good health (CMV status not recorded). Some clones in this sample may be carry-over from other donors' samples.

The J gene is TRBJ1-6, the V gene TRBV7-9, with TRBD1 matching over 7 bases. V lost 1 base and J lost 10; bases outside the gene matches: 7. The CDR3 contains 15 residues. Germline V gene sequence: CDR1 SEHNR, CDR2 FQNEAQ (reference sequence). The CDR3 DNA sequence: TGTGCCAGCAGCTTAGTGACAGGGAGAGGGTCACCCCTCCACTTT. It yields the protein CASSLVTGRGSPLHF.

The chain recombines TRBV12-3 or TRBV12-4 with TRBJ2-7, with D perhaps TRBD1 (5 bases). With 7 bases removed from V and 2 bases from J, the gap between germline ends came to 18 bases. This CDR3 region has 15 residues. CDR3 residues: CASTTMGQLAYEQYF. The CDR3 DNA sequence: TGTGCCAGCACCACCATGGGGCAACTTGCCTACGAGCAGTACTTC.

The V and J genes are TRBV11-2 and TRBJ2-5; unclear D gene. Trimming stripped 1 base from V and 7 bases from J, with 22 bases between. CDR3 length equals 17 residues. Looked up from germline, CDR1 is SGHAT and CDR2 is FQNNGV. CDR3 sequence reads: CASSLVNSDKDGGTQYF. The CDR3 nucleotides are TGTGCCAGCAGCTTAGTTAATTCCGACAAGGACGGCGGGACCCAGTACTTC. Combining the CDR3 with reference TRBV11-2 and TRBJ2-5 gives the whole variable domain EAGVAQSPRYKIIEKRQSVAFWCNPISGHATLYWYQQILGQGPKLLIQFQNNGVVDDSQLPKDRFSAERLKGVDSTLKIQPAKLEDSAVYLCASSLVNSDKDGGTQYFGPGTRLLVL.

This clonotype occurred once. This chain joins TRBV11-2 and TRBJ2-7; 8 positions agree with TRBD1. CDR3 length: 14 residues. Germline V CDR1 and CDR2: SGHAT, FQNNGV. The junction had 8 bases not matched to a gene; V was cut back by 6 bases and J by 4 bases. CDR3 residues: CASREGQGLYEQYF. The DNA for the CDR3 is TGTGCCAGCAGAGAAGGACAGGGCTTGTACGAGCAGTACTTC.

Only a few counts were recorded for this clonotype. The chain is built from TRBV7-2 and TRBJ2-7, with D possibly matching TRBD1 (6 bases). V dropped 3 bases and J dropped 0 bases, with 18 bases sitting between them. From germline, CDR1 is SGHTA and CDR2 FQGNSA. This CDR3 is built from 17 residues. The CDR3 DNA follows: TGTGCCAGCAGCTTGACAGGTCCCTCTCTAAGCTCCTACGAGCAGTACTTC. It yields the protein CASSLTGPSLSSYEQYF.

This clonotype was seen a few times. This chain joins TRBV10-3 and TRBJ2-4; the D is unclear. The V gene lost 3 bases and the J gene lost 4 bases, with 4 bases spanning the gap. CDR1 and CDR2 from the germline V gene are ENHRY and SYGVKD. The CDR3 runs 12 residues. The CDR3 nucleotides read TGTGCCATCAGTGAAGCAAAAAACATTCAGTACTTC. Translated, it gives CAISEAKNIQYF.

This clonotype was seen more than once but under ten times. The V gene is TRBV7-8, the J gene TRBJ2-5; 9 bases line up with TRBD2. CDR1 is SGHVS, CDR2 FQNEAQ, per germline. Trimming cost V 4 bases and J 4 bases; bases outside gene matches: 10. The CDR3 covers 16 residues. CDR3 amino acids: CASSSLLREGLETQYF. The CDR3 coding sequence is TGTGCCAGCAGCTCTCTTTTGCGGGAGGGCTTAGAGACCCAGTACTTC.

V is TRBV5-5 and J is TRBJ1-5; no clear D. Germline CDR1 SGHKS, CDR2 YYEKEE (reference sequence). The ends were cut back, 4 bases at V and 2 bases at J, with 13 bases in the middle. The CDR3 covers 15 residues. The CDR3 sequence is CASSPEGWGNQPQHF. CDR3 DNA sequence: TGTGCCAGCAGCCCCGAGGGTTGGGGCAATCAGCCCCAGCATTTT.

This clonotype has only a few counts. The V call is TRBV6-2 or TRBV6-3, the J call TRBJ1-1; 7 bases agree with TRBD1. Germline V gene data show CDR1 as MNHEY and CDR2 as SVGEGT. The CDR3 spans 14 residues. Trimming took 4 bases from V and 3 from J; bases not matched to a gene: 5. Written as DNA, the CDR3 is TGTGCCAGCAGTTTCATTGGACAGGACACTGAAGCTTTCTTT. Its translation: CASSFIGQDTEAFF.

The V gene is TRBV5-6, the J gene TRBJ1-2; the D is unclear. CDR1 SGHDT and CDR2 YYEEEE come from the germline V gene. The CDR3 is made up of 12 amino acids. V shed 3 bases and J shed 7 bases, with 10 bases lying between them. The CDR3 region is CASSSRDSGYTF. The DNA of the CDR3 is TGTGCCAGCAGCTCACGGGATAGTGGCTACACCTTC.

This clonotype was recorded many times. V and J are TRBV7-2 and TRBJ2-2; 9 nucleotides agree with TRBD2. CDR3 length: 16 amino acids. The ends lost 4 bases at V and 6 bases at J; junction bases unmatched: 9. Germline V CDR1 and CDR2: SGHTA, FQGNSA. The CDR3 nucleotides are TGTGCCAGCAGCTCCTACGGGACTAGCAGTCCCGGGGAGCTGTTTTTT. It codes for CASSSYGTSSPGELFF.

This clonotype was seen only a few times. The genes are TRBV7-2 and TRBJ2-3, with TRBD2 matching 10 bases. The trim removed 5 bases at V and 4 bases at J, leaving 9 bases unmatched. Germline V lookup: CDR1 SGHTA, CDR2 FQGNSA. The CDR3 has 16 residues. For the CDR3, the DNA is TGTGCCAGCAGCCCGGGACTAGCGCGGGAGGCAGATACGCAGTATTTT. This translates into CASSPGLAREADTQYF.

This chain uses TRBV15 with TRBJ1-5, with 7 bases lining up with TRBD1. Germline V gene lookup returns CDR1 LNHNV and CDR2 YYDKDF (reference sequence). V was clipped by 0 bases and J by 5 bases; unmatched bases: 4. The length of the CDR3 is 15 residues. For the CDR3, the DNA is TGTGCCACCAGCAGAGATGAGGGGGCTTATCAGCCCCAGCATTTT. Protein product: CATSRDEGAYQPQHF.

The rearrangement joins TRBV15 to TRBJ2-7, with D possibly being TRBD1 or TRBD2 (6 bases each). The germline V gene has CDR1 LNHNV and CDR2 YYDKDF (reference sequence). The V and J ends lost 3 bases and 5 bases respectively, with 8 bases between them. The CDR3 consists of 12 residues. CDR3 sequence (DNA): TGTGCCACCAGCAGCGGGGGCCACGAGCAGTACTTC. It yields the protein CATSSGGHEQYF.

The CDR3 is CSARGRTSYNEQFF. The CDR3 DNA reads TGCAGTGCTAGAGGCAGGACCTCCTACAATGAGCAGTTCTTC. The chain has TRBV20-1 and TRBJ2-1, with D hard to call. CDR1 is DFQATT, CDR2 SNEGSKA, per germline (reference sequence). V lost 1 base to trimming and J lost 0 bases, with 7 bases between them. The CDR3 length is 14 residues.

The rearrangement joins TRBV10-3 to TRBJ1-2, with 9 positions matching TRBD1. Germline CDR1 and CDR2: ENHRY and SYGVKD. This CDR3 comprises 18 residues. Trimming removed 0 bases from V and 4 bases from J; junction bases left unmatched: 12. The DNA for the CDR3 is TGTGCCATCAGTGAGTCCCCGGGACAGGGAGGGAGAATCTATGGCTACACCTTC. Translating gives CAISESPGQGGRIYGYTF.

This clonotype was observed a handful of times. V is TRBV6-1 and J is TRBJ2-1, with D possibly TRBD2 on 6 matching bases. The V end lost 3 bases, the J end lost 2 bases, and 11 bases lay between the germline ends. The V gene's germline CDR1 is MNHNS and CDR2 SASEGT. The CDR3 is made up of 15 amino acids. CDR3 sequence (DNA): TGTGCCAGCAGTGATGTTAGCGGCCCCTACAATGAGCAGTTCTTC. Translating it yields CASSDVSGPYNEQFF.

This clonotype was seen at least ten times. The rearrangement links TRBV7-8 to TRBJ2-1, with 9 bases identical to TRBD2. The CDR3 consists of 16 residues. Losses at the gene ends were 1 base for V and 4 bases for J; bases not matched to a gene: 5. Looked up from germline, CDR1 is SGHVS and CDR2 is FQNEAQ. The CDR3 sequence: CASSLEASGIYNEQFF. The CDR3 DNA reads TGTGCCAGCAGCTTAGAGGCTAGCGGGATATACAATGAGCAGTTCTTC.

V is TRBV20-1 and J is TRBJ1-6; TRBD1 aligns across 8 bases. V shed 0 bases, J shed 10 bases, and the junction held 5 bases outside the gene matches. The CDR3 loop spans 14 amino acids. CDR1 and CDR2 (germline): DFQATT, SNEGSKA (reference sequence). The DNA of the CDR3 is TGCAGTGCTAGAGACCGGACAGGGCTGTCACCCCTCCACTTT. Protein: CSARDRTGLSPLHF.

CDR3 region: CASSEQGTSYEQYF. CDR3 coding DNA: TGTGCCAGCAGTGAACAGGGGACATCCTACGAGCAGTACTTC. This chain uses TRBV6-1 with TRBJ2-7; tentative D call: TRBD1 (6 bases). V was shortened by 2 bases and J by 1 base, with 9 bases between the two germline ends. Germline V gene lookup returns CDR1 MNHNS and CDR2 SASEGT. The CDR3 is made up of 14 amino acids.

This sequence joins TRBV7-4 and TRBJ2-7, with 9 positions matching TRBD1. Germline assignment: CDR1 SGHVT and CDR2 SQSDAQ. This CDR3 spans 15 amino acids. With V trimmed by 5 bases and J by 3 bases, 8 bases remained unmatched. The chain's CDR3 is CASSPPQTGGYEQYF. The CDR3 bases are TGTGCCAGCAGCCCCCCCCAGACAGGGGGCTACGAGCAGTACTTC. The whole variable domain, remainder taken from reference TRBV7-4 and TRBJ2-7, is GAGVSQSPRYKVAKRGRDVALRCDSISGHVTLYWYRQTLGQGSEVLTYSQSDAQRDKSGRPSGRFSAERPERSVSTLKIQRTEQGDSAVYLCASSPPQTGGYEQYFGPGTRLTVT.

V gene TRBV12-3 or TRBV12-4 combines with J gene TRBJ1-6, with a possible D match to TRBD1 (6 bases). V lost 2 bases and J 10 bases, leaving 12 bases between the germline ends. This CDR3 contains 14 residues. The CDR3 bases are TGTGCCAGCAGTTTATATGGGGGGGCCTCACCCCTCCACTTT. Its protein product is CASSLYGGASPLHF.

This clonotype showed up many times. The chain is built from TRBV7-2 and TRBJ2-7, with D tentatively TRBD2 (7 bases). This CDR3 has 16 amino acids. Germline loops: CDR1 SGHTA, CDR2 FQGNSA. V lost 1 base and J 1 base, leaving 14 bases between the germline ends. The CDR3 is CASSLDGGLGSYEQYF. CDR3 nucleotide sequence: TGTGCCAGCAGCTTAGACGGGGGGCTTGGTTCCTACGAGCAGTACTTC.

This clonotype appeared a single time. The rearrangement links TRBV29-1 to TRBJ2-3; 7 bases are shared with TRBD2. Trimming at V came to 0 bases and at J to 4 bases, leaving 7 bases not matched to a gene. Germline lookup yields CDR1 SQVTM and CDR2 ANQGSEA. The length of the CDR3 is 15 residues. This CDR3 reads CSVEDLASGPDTQYF. The CDR3 DNA reads TGCAGCGTTGAAGATCTGGCTAGCGGCCCAGATACGCAGTATTTT.

This clonotype was counted a few times. The chain employs TRBV7-9 and TRBJ1-1, with D maybe TRBD1 (5 bases). With 2 bases removed from V and 1 base from J, the gap between germline ends came to 8 bases. The CDR3 consists of 14 residues. Germline assignment: CDR1 SEHNR and CDR2 FQNEAQ (reference sequence). The CDR3 region has the DNA TGTGCCAGCAGCTTACAGGGATGGAACACTGAAGCTTTCTTT. It codes for CASSLQGWNTEAFF.

V is TRBV20-1 and J is TRBJ1-5; TRBD1 matches at 7 bases. CDR1 and CDR2 (germline): DFQATT, SNEGSKA (reference sequence). V gave up 3 bases and J gave up 5 bases; unmatched junction bases: 7. This CDR3 contains 14 residues. DNA of the CDR3: TGCAGTGCTAGGAGGACAGGTGCCGATCAGCCCCAGCATTTT. Translating it yields CSARRTGADQPQHF.

The rearrangement uses TRBV19 and TRBJ2-7, with TRBD2 matching over 10 bases. Germline V CDR1 and CDR2: LNHDA, SQIVND (reference sequence). With V trimmed by 10 bases and J by 2 bases, 5 bases remained unmatched. The CDR3 contains 13 residues. The CDR3 coding sequence is TGTGCCATCCCCGGGACTAGCGCCTACGAGCAGTACTTC. Translated: CAIPGTSAYEQYF.

This clonotype was counted ten times or more. The CDR3 protein is CASSLSGTEQYF. CDR3 in DNA: TGTGCCAGCAGTTTATCAGGGACCGAGCAGTACTTC. The chain uses TRBV12-3 or TRBV12-4 and TRBJ2-7; D tentatively reads TRBD1 or TRBD2 (5 bases each). The CDR3 consists of 12 residues. Trimming removed 2 bases from V and 6 bases from J, with 8 bases in between.

The sample holds many counts of this clonotype. The V and J genes are TRBV7-8 and TRBJ2-5, with unresolved D. V gave up 1 base and J gave up 0 bases, with 15 bases separating them. The CDR3 totals 17 residues. CDR1 and CDR2 (germline): SGHVS, FQNEAQ. The DNA of the CDR3 is TGTGCCAGCAGCTTAGGTCCCCGTCGATCTAACCAAGAGACCCAGTACTTC. Translated, it gives CASSLGPRRSNQETQYF.

In the case of this clonotype: A much larger clone lies one base from this, so it may be a read error. The chain joins TRBV7-2 to TRBJ1-5; the D gene is possibly TRBD1 (5 bases). The CDR3 is 19 amino acids. Germline V lookup: CDR1 SGHTA, CDR2 FQGNSA. The CDR3 protein is CASSLVAPAWGWSNHPQHF. CDR3 DNA: TGTGCCAGCAGCTTAGTGGCCCCAGCTTGGGGGTGGAGCAATCACCCCCAGCATTTT.

This clonotype was picked up a small number of times. The V and J genes are TRBV7-2 and TRBJ2-1; tentatively, D is TRBD1 (6 bases). V lost 5 bases and J lost 7, with 18 bases in between. Germline values: CDR1 SGHTA, CDR2 FQGNSA. The CDR3 runs to 15 residues. DNA for the CDR3: TGTGCCAGCAGCCCGCAAACAGGGCTTGGGAATGAGCAGTTCTTC. Its protein is CASSPQTGLGNEQFF.

CDR3 in amino acids: CASSFLSGGAHTGELFF. In DNA, the CDR3 is TGTGCCAGCAGCTTCCTTAGCGGGGGGGCCCACACCGGGGAGCTGTTTTTT. V gene TRBV5-4 combines with J gene TRBJ2-2; 11 bases match TRBD2. The J segment lost 3 bases and the V segment lost 2 bases, leaving 6 bases of the junction unmatched. The V gene's germline CDR1 is SGHNT and CDR2 YYREEE (reference sequence). The CDR3 spans 17 residues.